The 16 T cell receptor beta chains below come from one sample, sequenced in a study of T cell responses to AZD1222 COVID-19 vaccine. The table came from immunoSEQ multiplex PCR; TCRdb's copy has only in-frame clones and leaves some out. The sample lists 55,000 to 75,000 clones; 85% to 90% were seen once. The sample consisted of peripheral blood, taken on day 0 of AZD1222 vaccination. These receptors came from an adult in good health.

V usage is TRBV11-2 and J usage is TRBJ1-4; D is undetermined. The CDR3 consists of 16 residues. V was pared by 4 bases and J by 0 bases, with 12 bases between. Germline V gene data show CDR1 as SGHAT and CDR2 as FQNNGV. CDR3 nucleotides: TGTGCCAGCAGCTCACTGGCCATTACAACTAATGAAAAACTGTTTTTT. Protein product: CASSSLAITTNEKLFF. Full variable domain (rest looked up from reference TRBV11-2 and TRBJ1-4): EAGVAQSPRYKIIEKRQSVAFWCNPISGHATLYWYQQILGQGPKLLIQFQNNGVVDDSQLPKDRFSAERLKGVDSTLKIQPAKLEDSAVYLCASSSLAITTNEKLFFGSGTQLSVL.

The chain employs TRBV6-2 or TRBV6-3 and TRBJ1-1; D unclear. CDR1 is MNHEY and CDR2 is SVGEGT in the germline V gene. The ends were cut back, 6 bases at V and 2 bases at J, with 13 bases in the middle. The CDR3 totals 14 residues. CDR3: CASSPLVLNTEAFF. The CDR3 DNA is TGTGCCAGCAGCCCACTTGTATTAAACACTGAAGCTTTCTTT.

The gene calls are TRBV5-6 and TRBJ1-2, with D uncertain. The CDR3 sequence is 13 residues long. The V and J ends lost 2 bases and 6 bases respectively, with 11 bases between them. Germline lookup yields CDR1 SGHDT and CDR2 YYEEEE. CDR3 coding DNA: TGTGCCAGCAGCTTTCAACAGCCGGATGGCTACACCTTC. It translates to CASSFQQPDGYTF.

The V call is TRBV2, the J call TRBJ1-1; D remains ambiguous. Germline values: CDR1 SNHLY, CDR2 FYNNEI. This CDR3 contains 12 residues. Trimming stripped 3 bases from V and 6 bases from J, with 8 bases between. The CDR3 loop is CASSDQLPEAFF. The DNA of the CDR3 is TGTGCCAGCAGTGACCAACTCCCTGAAGCTTTCTTT.

The gene calls are TRBV19 and TRBJ1-2, with 8 positions matching TRBD1. This CDR3 is built from 15 residues. Trimming cost V 6 bases and J 4 bases; bases outside gene matches: 10. Germline loops: CDR1 LNHDA, CDR2 SQIVND (reference sequence). CDR3 nucleotide sequence: TGTGCCAGTAGAGCTACTCAGGGGGCAGGCTATGGCTACACCTTC. Residues: CASRATQGAGYGYTF.

The chain uses TRBV28 and TRBJ1-5; 9 bases fit TRBD1. The CDR3 sequence is 14 residues long. Losses at the gene ends were 6 bases for V and 7 bases for J; bases not matched to a gene: 7. The germline V gene has CDR1 MDHEN and CDR2 SYDVKM. This CDR3 reads CASRPGQGGQPQHF. In DNA, the CDR3 is TGTGCCAGCAGGCCGGGACAGGGCGGACAGCCCCAGCATTTT.

This chain uses TRBV5-1 with TRBJ1-4; 8 nucleotides match TRBD1. The germline CDR1 and CDR2 sequences are SGHRS and YFSETQ. V shed 1 base, J shed 6 bases, and the junction held 5 bases outside the gene matches. The CDR3 spans 15 residues. CDR3 coding DNA: TGCGCCAGCAGCTTGCCCGGGACAGGAGATGAAAAACTGTTTTTT. Amino acid sequence: CASSLPGTGDEKLFF. The whole variable domain, remainder taken from reference TRBV5-1 and TRBJ1-4, is KAGVTQTPRYLIKTRGQQVTLSCSPISGHRSVSWYQQTPGQGLQFLFEYFSETQRNKGNFPGRFSGRQFSNSRSEMNVSTLELGDSALYLCASSLPGTGDEKLFFGSGTQLSVL.

In its sample, this clone was seen once. The rearrangement joins TRBV7-9 to TRBJ1-1, with D possibly being TRBD1 (6 bases). V was shortened by 0 bases and J by 4 bases, with 9 bases between the two germline ends. Germline V gene lookup returns CDR1 SEHNR and CDR2 FQNEAQ (reference sequence). The CDR3 has 14 residues. The CDR3 region is CASSLAQGLTEAFF. The CDR3 bases are TGTGCCAGCAGCTTAGCGCAGGGGCTCACTGAAGCTTTCTTT.

The genes are TRBV5-6 and TRBJ2-7; 7 positions match TRBD2. Germline V gene sequence: CDR1 SGHDT, CDR2 YYEEEE. The CDR3 spans 15 residues. V was pared by 3 bases and J by 11 bases, with 17 bases of the junction left unmatched. CDR3: CASSWMGQGLPLEYF. CDR3 DNA sequence: TGTGCCAGCAGCTGGATGGGGCAGGGACTACCTTTAGAGTACTTC.

The chain joins TRBV6-5 to TRBJ1-6; a weak D match, TRBD1 (6 bases). There are 16 residues in the CDR3. Trimming left V 0 bases short and J 7 bases short, with 13 bases between. CDR1 and CDR2 (germline): MNHEY, SVGAGI. CDR3 sequence: CASSYSRGTRNSPLHF. CDR3 coding DNA: TGTGCCAGCAGTTACTCTAGGGGGACCCGGAATTCACCCCTCCACTTT.

The chain has TRBV5-6 and TRBJ2-1, with 7 bases matching TRBD2. Germline-derived CDR1 and CDR2 are SGHDT and YYEEEE. The junction had 7 bases not matched to a gene; V was cut back by 3 bases and J by 7 bases. The CDR3 contains 14 residues. The CDR3 loop reads CASSSGLPSNEQFF. In nucleotides, the CDR3 is TGTGCCAGCAGCTCGGGACTACCCTCAAATGAGCAGTTCTTC.

This chain joins TRBV27 and TRBJ2-2, with 11 nucleotides matching TRBD2. The trim removed 4 bases at V and 5 bases at J, leaving 3 bases unmatched. Germline CDR1 MNHEY, CDR2 SMNVEV (reference sequence). This CDR3 has 15 residues. As DNA, the CDR3 is TGTGCCAGCAGTTCCGGACTAGCGGGTACCGGGGAGCTGTTTTTT. Its protein is CASSSGLAGTGELFF.

This clone was seen a single time. The V and J genes are TRBV30 and TRBJ1-1; D is undetermined. Germline CDR1 and CDR2: GTSNPN and SVGIG (reference sequence). There are 13 residues in the CDR3. Trimming left V 3 bases short and J 4 bases short, with 12 bases between. CDR3 amino acids: CAWREYGSTEAFF. CDR3 nucleotide sequence: TGTGCCTGGAGGGAATATGGGAGCACTGAAGCTTTCTTT.

The CDR3 DNA is TGTGCCAGCAGGGGGACGGTTAGCAATCAGCCCCAGCATTTT. Amino acids: CASRGTVSNQPQHF. The rearrangement joins TRBV2 to TRBJ1-5, with D possibly matching TRBD1 (5 bases). CDR1 and CDR2 from the germline V gene are SNHLY and FYNNEI. The CDR3 is made up of 14 amino acids. V was pared by 6 bases and J by 0 bases, with 9 bases between. The whole variable domain, filled in from reference TRBV2 and TRBJ1-5, reads EPEVTQTPSHQVTQMGQEVILRCVPISNHLYFYWYRQILGQKVEFLVSFYNNEISEKSEIFDDQFSVERPDGSNFTLKIRSTKLEDSAMYFCASRGTVSNQPQHFGDGTRLSIL.

V is TRBV30 and J is TRBJ1-1; no reliable D call. Trimming shortened V by 2 bases and J by 5 bases, and 12 bases separated the two germline ends. This CDR3 is 13 amino acids long. Germline lookup yields CDR1 GTSNPN and CDR2 SVGIG (reference sequence). This chain's CDR3 is CAWSRTVRTEAFF. DNA of the CDR3: TGTGCCTGGAGTCGGACGGTGAGGACTGAAGCTTTCTTT.

The chain joins TRBV7-8 to TRBJ2-7; 10 nucleotides agree with TRBD1. The CDR3 is 17 residues long. Germline CDR1 is SGHVS and CDR2 is FQNEAQ. J was trimmed by 6 bases and V by 2 bases; bases with no gene match: 13. The CDR3 nucleotides are TGTGCCAGCAGCTTACGGGTGATGGACAGGGGGTCGGGCGAGCAGTACTTC. Protein product: CASSLRVMDRGSGEQYF.